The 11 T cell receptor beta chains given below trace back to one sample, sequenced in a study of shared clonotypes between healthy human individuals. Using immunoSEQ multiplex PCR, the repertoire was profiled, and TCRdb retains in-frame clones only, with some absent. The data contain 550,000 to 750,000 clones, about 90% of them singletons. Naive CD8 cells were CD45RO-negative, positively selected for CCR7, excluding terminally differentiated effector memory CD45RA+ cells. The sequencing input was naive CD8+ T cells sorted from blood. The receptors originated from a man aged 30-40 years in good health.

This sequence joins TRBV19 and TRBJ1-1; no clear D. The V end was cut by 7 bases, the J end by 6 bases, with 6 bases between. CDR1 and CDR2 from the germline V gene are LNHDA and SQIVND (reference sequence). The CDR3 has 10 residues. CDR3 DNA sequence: TGTGCCAGTAAGGGAGCTGAAGCTTTCTTT. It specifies CASKGAEAFF. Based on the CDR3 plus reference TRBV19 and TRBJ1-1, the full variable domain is DGGITQSPKYLFRKEGQNVTLSCEQNLNHDAMYWYRQDPGQGLRLIYYSQIVNDFQKGDIAEGYSVSREKKESFPLTVTSAQKNPTAFYLCASKGAEAFFGQGTRLTVV.

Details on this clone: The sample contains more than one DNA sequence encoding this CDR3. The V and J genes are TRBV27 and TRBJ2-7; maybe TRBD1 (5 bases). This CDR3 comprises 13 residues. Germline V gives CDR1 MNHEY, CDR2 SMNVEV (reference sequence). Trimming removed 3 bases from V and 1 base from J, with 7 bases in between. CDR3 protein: CASSFQGSYEQYF. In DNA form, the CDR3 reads TGTGCCAGCAGTTTTCAGGGTTCCTACGAGCAGTACTTC.

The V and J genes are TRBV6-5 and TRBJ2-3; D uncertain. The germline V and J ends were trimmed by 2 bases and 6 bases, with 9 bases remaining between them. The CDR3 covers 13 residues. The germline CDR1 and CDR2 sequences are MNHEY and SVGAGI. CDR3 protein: CASSYQLGDTQYF. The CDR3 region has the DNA TGTGCCAGCAGTTACCAGTTGGGGGATACGCAGTATTTT.

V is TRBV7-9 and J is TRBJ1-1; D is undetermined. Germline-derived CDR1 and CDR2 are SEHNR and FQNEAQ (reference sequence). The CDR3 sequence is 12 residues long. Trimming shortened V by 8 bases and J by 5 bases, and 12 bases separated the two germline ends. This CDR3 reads CASLSLATEAFF. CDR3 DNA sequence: TGTGCCAGCCTCTCCCTGGCTACTGAAGCTTTCTTT.

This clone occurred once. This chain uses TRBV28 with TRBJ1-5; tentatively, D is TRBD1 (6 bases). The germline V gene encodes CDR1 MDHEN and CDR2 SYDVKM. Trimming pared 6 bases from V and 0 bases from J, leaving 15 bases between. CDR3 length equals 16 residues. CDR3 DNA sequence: TGTGCCAGCAGCGATAGGGGGGAATATAGCAATCAGCCCCAGCATTTT. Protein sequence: CASSDRGEYSNQPQHF.

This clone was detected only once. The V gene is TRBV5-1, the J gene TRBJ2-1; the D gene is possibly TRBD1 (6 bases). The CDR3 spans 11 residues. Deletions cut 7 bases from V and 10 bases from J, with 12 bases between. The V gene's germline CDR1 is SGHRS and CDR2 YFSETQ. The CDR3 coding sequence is TGCGCCAGCTCTTGGGGGACAGAGCAGTTCTTC. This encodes CASSWGTEQFF.

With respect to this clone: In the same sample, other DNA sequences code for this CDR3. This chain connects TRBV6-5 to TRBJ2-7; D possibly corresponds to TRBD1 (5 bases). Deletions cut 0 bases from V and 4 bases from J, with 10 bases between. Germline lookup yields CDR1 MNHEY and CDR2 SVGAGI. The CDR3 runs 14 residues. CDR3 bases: TGTGCCAGCAGTTACTCGGGTTCAGGGTACGAGCAGTACTTC. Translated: CASSYSGSGYEQYF.

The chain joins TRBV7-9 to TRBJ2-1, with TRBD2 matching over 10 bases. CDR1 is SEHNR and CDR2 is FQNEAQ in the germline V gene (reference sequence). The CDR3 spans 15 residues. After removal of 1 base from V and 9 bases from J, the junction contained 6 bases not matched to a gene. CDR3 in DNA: TGTGCCAGCAGCTTAGAAACTAGCGGGACCCCTGAGCAGTTCTTC. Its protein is CASSLETSGTPEQFF. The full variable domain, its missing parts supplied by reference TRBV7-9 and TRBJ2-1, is DTGVSQNPRHKITKRGQNVTFRCDPISEHNRLYWYRQTLGQGPEFLTYFQNEAQLEKSRLLSDRFSAERPKGSFSTLEIQRTEQGDSAMYLCASSLETSGTPEQFFGPGTRLTVL.

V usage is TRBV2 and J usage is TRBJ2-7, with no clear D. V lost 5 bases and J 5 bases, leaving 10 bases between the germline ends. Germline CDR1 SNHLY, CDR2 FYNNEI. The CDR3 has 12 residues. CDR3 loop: CASSLGVNEQYF. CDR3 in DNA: TGTGCCAGCAGTCTGGGCGTTAACGAGCAGTACTTC.

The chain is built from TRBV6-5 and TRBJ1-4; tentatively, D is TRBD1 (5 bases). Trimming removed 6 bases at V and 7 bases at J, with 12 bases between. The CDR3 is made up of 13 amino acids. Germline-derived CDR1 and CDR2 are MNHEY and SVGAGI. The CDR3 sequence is CASSPGPSEKLFF. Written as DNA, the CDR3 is TGTGCCAGCAGCCCGGGGCCCAGTGAAAAACTGTTTTTT.

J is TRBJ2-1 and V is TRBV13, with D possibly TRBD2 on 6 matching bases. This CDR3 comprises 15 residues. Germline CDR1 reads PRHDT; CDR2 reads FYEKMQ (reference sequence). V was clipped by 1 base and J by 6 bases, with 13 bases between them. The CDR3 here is CASSLAGVKGNEQFF. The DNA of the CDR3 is TGTGCCAGCAGCTTAGCGGGAGTCAAGGGCAATGAGCAGTTCTTC.